A selection of T cell receptor beta chains follows, all from one sample in a study of blood T cells in healthy people across ages. TCRdb re-derived calls from the 5' RACE reads in MiXCR, one entry per CDR3 protein. The table records 850,000 to 1,000,000 distinct CDR3 sequences, about 44% of them present only once. Sequenced sample: blood. These receptors were obtained from a man younger than 45 in good health. CDR3s include the opening cysteine and the closing phenylalanine or tryptophan. A D gene is named only where the DNA matches it firmly. The listing skips clone size in some rows; elsewhere it reads once, few, many or a size class.

J | D | size | length | V | DNA | CDR3
TRBJ2-1 | - | - | 11 | TRBV20-1 | TGCAGTGCTATGGAGTACAATGAGCAGTTCTTC | CSAMEYNEQFF
TRBJ2-1 | TRBD2 | few | 15 | TRBV12-5 | TGTGCTAGTGGTTTTTATGCGGGGGGGCGGAATGAGCAGTTCTTC | CASGFYAGGRNEQFF
TRBJ1-5 | - | - | 15 | TRBV10-2 | TGCGCCAGCAGTGAGTCCGGGGGCGGGAATCAGCCCCAGCATTTT | CASSESGGGNQPQHF
TRBJ2-3 | - | few | 16 | TRBV4-2 | TGTGCCAGCAGCCAAGCCCTTAGGGGGGGCACAGATACGCAGTATTTT | CASSQALRGGTDTQYF
TRBJ2-5 | - | few | 13 | TRBV20-1 | TGCAGTGCTAGTAGGCAGCCCCAAGAGACCCAGTACTTC | CSASRQPQETQYF
TRBJ1-1 | - | - | 13 | TRBV11-1 | TGTGCCAGCAGCTCGACGGACAACGCTGAAGCTTTCTTT | CASSSTDNAEAFF
TRBJ2-5 | TRBD2 | - | 16 | TRBV30 | TGTGCCTGGAGTGTGTGGGCTAGCGGAGTACAAGAGACCCAGTACTTC | CAWSVWASGVQETQYF
TRBJ1-4 | TRBD1 | few | 16 | TRBV6-6 | TGTGCCAGCACCCACGGTTGGGCAGGGGGCCTTGAAAAACTGTTTTTT | CASTHGWAGGLEKLFF
TRBJ2-1 | - | few | 10 | TRBV16 | TGTGCCAGCAGCGCTAATGAGCAGTTCTTC | CASSANEQFF
TRBJ1-1 | - | - | 15 | TRBV2 | TGTGCCACCACGAACGAGGCCCGGGAGAACACTGAAGCTTTCTTT | CATTNEARENTEAFF
TRBJ1-2 | TRBD1 | - | 15 | TRBV27 | TGTGCCAGCAGTTCTACGACAGGGGGCCCCTATGGCTACACCTTC | CASSSTTGGPYGYTF
TRBJ2-1 | TRBD2 | - | 13 | TRBV20-1 | TGCAGTGCTAGAAGGGGACTAGCGGGTGAGCAGTTCTTC | CSARRGLAGEQFF
TRBJ1-6 | - | - | 15 | TRBV6-5 | TGTGCCAGCCCAGGCGAGGTTGGTTGGGATTCACCCCTCCACTTT | CASPGEVGWDSPLHF
TRBJ1-1 | TRBD1 | - | 15 | TRBV14 | TGTGCCAGCAGCTCCTGGACAGGGATGAACACTGAAGCTTTCTTT | CASSSWTGMNTEAFF
TRBJ2-3 | - | - | 13 | TRBV6-5 | TGTGCCAGCAGTTACTCGACTTCCGATACGCAGTATTTT | CASSYSTSDTQYF
TRBJ2-7 | TRBD1 | - | 15 | TRBV6-5 | TGTGCCGGCAGTCTAGGACAGGGGAATACCTACGAGCAGTACTTC | CAGSLGQGNTYEQYF
TRBJ2-3 | TRBD2 | - | 15 | TRBV11-2 | TGTGCCAGCAGCTTAAGAGCGGGGGGCATGGATACGCAGTATTTT | CASSLRAGGMDTQYF
TRBJ2-7 | - | - | 14 | TRBV27 | TGTGCCAGCAGTTACCGGCAGGGGATCTACGAGCAGTACTTC | CASSYRQGIYEQYF
TRBJ1-2 | - | - | 15 | TRBV9 | TGTGCCAGCAGTGAGAGGACAAATTCACTAGATGGCTACACCTTC | CASSERTNSLDGYTF
TRBJ2-7 | - | many | 12 | TRBV12-3/TRBV12-4 | TGTGCCAGCACTCCTGGCGGGGTCGAGCAGTACTTC | CASTPGGVEQYF
TRBJ1-4 | TRBD1 | - | 15 | TRBV3-1 | TGTGCCAGCAGCCAGGACAGGGAGAGAAATGAAAAACTGTTTTTT | CASSQDRERNEKLFF
TRBJ2-1 | - | - | 18 | TRBV4-1 | TGCGCCAGCAGCCAAGATCCTGGGGGATTGAGCTCCTACAATGAGCAGTTCTTC | CASSQDPGGLSSYNEQFF
TRBJ1-2 | - | few | 15 | TRBV4-1 | TGCGCCAGCAGCCAAGTTCTCCGGGGGCTCTATGGCTACACCTTC | CASSQVLRGLYGYTF
TRBJ2-5 | - | - | 15 | TRBV7-9 | TGTGCCAGCAGCTTAGTATACGCAGGGGGAGGGACCCAGTACTTC | CASSLVYAGGGTQYF
TRBJ2-3 | - | many | 13 | TRBV9 | TGTGCCAGCAGCGTAGTACCCACAGATACGCAGTATTTT | CASSVVPTDTQYF
TRBJ2-4 | TRBD2 | few | 13 | TRBV28 | TGTGCCAGCAGCCTCGTAGGGGCGCGGGAGCAGTACTTC | CASSLVGAREQYF
TRBJ2-1 | TRBD2 | few | 14 | TRBV7-3 | TGTGCCAGTTCTCTCGGGGGGGCAAACAATGAGCAGTTCTTC | CASSLGGANNEQFF
TRBJ2-1 | TRBD2 | few | 16 | TRBV7-9 | TGTGCCAGCAGCTCAAGGGCGGGGGACCTCTACAATGAGCAGTTCTTC | CASSSRAGDLYNEQFF
TRBJ1-2 | TRBD1 | - | 14 | TRBV7-2 | TGTGCCAGCAGCCCCTGGGGACAGAACTATGGCTACACCTTC | CASSPWGQNYGYTF
TRBJ1-5 | - | few | 15 | TRBV5-1 | TGCGCCAGCAGCTTGATCAGGGAGGGATCTCAGCCCCAGCATTTT | CASSLIREGSQPQHF
TRBJ1-1 | - | few | 14 | TRBV6-2/TRBV6-3 | TGTGCCAGCAGTCGCGAGGGCTTGAACACTGAAGCTTTCTTT | CASSREGLNTEAFF
TRBJ2-7 | - | - | 13 | TRBV29-1 | TGCAGTGTTCTTACAGGGGGGGGCTACGAGCAGTACTTC | CSVLTGGGYEQYF
TRBJ1-2 | TRBD1 | - | 15 | TRBV2 | TGTGCCAGCAGAAAAGACAGGGGGGATCAGGCCGGCTACACCTTC | CASRKDRGDQAGYTF
TRBJ1-2 | - | few | 12 | TRBV20-1 | TGCAGTGCTCCCCCAGGGTTCTATGGCTACACCTTC | CSAPPGFYGYTF